This T cell receptor beta chain was sequenced for a study of post-analysis software for immune sequencing data. Study-wide points: Strong co-clustering by F measure was seen for same-batch samples. Patients had higher frequencies than controls of roughly 5 TRBV segments, including TRBV5-6, TRBV5-1 and TRBV20-1.

Unique molecular identifiers were carried by the TCR beta cDNA libraries. TCRdb re-called the PCR reads with MiXCR, one entry per CDR3 protein. The sample contains approximately 150,000 distinct CDR3 sequences, 25% to 35% of which appear only once. Germline CDR1 is SQVTM and CDR2 is ANQGSEA. Trimming removed 0 bases from V and 2 bases from J, with 15 bases in between. This CDR3 contains 16 residues. Concerning this clonotype itself: Antigen specificity is unknown.

This sequence joins TRBV29-1 and TRBJ2-3, with D maybe TRBD1 (6 bases). The sequencing input was blood. The source of this sequence is a girl aged 5-17 years with multiple sclerosis. The CDR3 nucleotides read TGCAGCGTTGAAGATCCAGGGGAGCCGCACACAGATACGCAGTATTTT. Its protein product is CSVEDPGEPHTDTQYF.